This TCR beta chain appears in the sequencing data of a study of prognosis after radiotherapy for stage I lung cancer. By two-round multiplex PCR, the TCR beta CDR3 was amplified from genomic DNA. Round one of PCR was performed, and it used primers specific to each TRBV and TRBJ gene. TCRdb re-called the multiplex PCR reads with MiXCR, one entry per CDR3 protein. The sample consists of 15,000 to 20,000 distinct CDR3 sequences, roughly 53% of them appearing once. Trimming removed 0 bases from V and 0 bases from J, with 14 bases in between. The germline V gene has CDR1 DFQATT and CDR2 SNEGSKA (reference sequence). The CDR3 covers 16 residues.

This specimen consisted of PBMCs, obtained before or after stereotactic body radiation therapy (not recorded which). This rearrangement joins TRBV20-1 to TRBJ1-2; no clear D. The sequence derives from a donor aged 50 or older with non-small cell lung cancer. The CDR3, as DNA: TGCAGTGCTAGAGAGTCCATAAGGGAAACTAACTATGGCTACACCTTC. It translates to CSARESIRETNYGYTF.